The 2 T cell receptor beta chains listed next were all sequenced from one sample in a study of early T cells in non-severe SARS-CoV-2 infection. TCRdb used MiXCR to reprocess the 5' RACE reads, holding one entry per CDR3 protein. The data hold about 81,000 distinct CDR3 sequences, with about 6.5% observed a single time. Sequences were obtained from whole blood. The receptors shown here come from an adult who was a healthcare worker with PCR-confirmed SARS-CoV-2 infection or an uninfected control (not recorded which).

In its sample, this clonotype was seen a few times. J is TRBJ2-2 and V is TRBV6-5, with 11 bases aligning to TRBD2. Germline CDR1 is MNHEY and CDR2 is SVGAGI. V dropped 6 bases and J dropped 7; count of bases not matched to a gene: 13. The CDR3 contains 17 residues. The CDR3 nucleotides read TGTGCCAGCAGGGATCGACTAGCGGGATTTTCGGGCGGGGAGCTGTTTTTT. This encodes CASRDRLAGFSGGELFF.

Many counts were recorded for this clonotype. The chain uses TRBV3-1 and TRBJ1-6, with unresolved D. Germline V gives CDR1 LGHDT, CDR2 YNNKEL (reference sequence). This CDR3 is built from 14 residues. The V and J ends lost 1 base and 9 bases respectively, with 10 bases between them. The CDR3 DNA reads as TGTGCCAGCAGCCAAGCGGGTAGTAGTTCACCCCTCCACTTT. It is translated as CASSQAGSSSPLHF.